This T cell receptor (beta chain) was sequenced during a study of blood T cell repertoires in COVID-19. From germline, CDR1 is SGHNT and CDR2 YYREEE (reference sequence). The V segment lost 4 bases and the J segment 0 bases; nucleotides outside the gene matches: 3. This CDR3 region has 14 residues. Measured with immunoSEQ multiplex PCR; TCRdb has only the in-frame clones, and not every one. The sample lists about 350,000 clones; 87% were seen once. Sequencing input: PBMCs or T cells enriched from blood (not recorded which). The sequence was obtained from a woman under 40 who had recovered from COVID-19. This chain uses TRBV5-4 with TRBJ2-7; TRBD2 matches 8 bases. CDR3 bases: TGTGCCAGCAGCCCGGGACTAGGCTCCTACGAGCAGTACTTC. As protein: CASSPGLGSYEQYF. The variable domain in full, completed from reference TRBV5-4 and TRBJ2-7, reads ETGVTQSPTHLIKTRGQQVTLRCSSQSGHNTVSWYQQALGQGPQFIFQYYREEENGRGNFPPRFSGLQFPNYSSELNVNALELDDSALYLCASSPGLGSYEQYFGPGTRLTVT.